The 21 T cell receptor beta chains below were found in one sample sequenced in a study of T cells expressing NK-cell markers. Reanalyzing the 5' RACE reads, TCRdb keeps one entry per CDR3 protein, without DNA. This sample's table has over 350,000 distinct CDR3 sequences. Sequencing was performed on blood T cells: a sorted CD56 or NKG2C T cell subset, CD4+ or CD8+ T cells, or bulk PBMC T cells (not recorded which). The receptors were sampled from a woman in her forties or fifties in good health.

The V call is TRBV7-2, the J call TRBJ2-3. The germline V gene has CDR1 SGHTA and CDR2 FQGNSA. This CDR3 comprises 13 residues. This chain's CDR3 is CASSLDAIDTQYF.

This chain joins TRBV6-5 and TRBJ1-1; lacking DNA, the TRBD1 call made by TCRdb goes unchecked. Looked up from germline, CDR1 is MNHEY and CDR2 is SVGAGI. CDR3 length: 16 amino acids. The CDR3 loop reads CASSYPTGGGNTEAFF.

V is TRBV7-9 and J is TRBJ2-1; absent DNA, TCRdb's TRBD1 call cannot be checked. This CDR3 spans 13 amino acids. Looked up from germline, CDR1 is SEHNR and CDR2 is FQNEAQ (reference sequence). The CDR3 region is CASRRGGPYEQFF. The whole variable domain, remainder taken from reference TRBV7-9 and TRBJ2-1, is DTGVSQNPRHKITKRGQNVTFRCDPISEHNRLYWYRQTLGQGPEFLTYFQNEAQLEKSRLLSDRFSAERPKGSFSTLEIQRTEQGDSAMYLCASRRGGPYEQFFGPGTRLTVL.

J is TRBJ1-6 and V is TRBV2; TCRdb's D call of TRBD1 is untestable without DNA. Per the germline V gene, CDR1 is SNHLY and CDR2 is FYNNEI. The CDR3 is 13 amino acids. The chain's CDR3 is CASSADSNSPLHF.

This chain uses TRBV6-5 with TRBJ2-5; TCRdb indicates TRBD1, and absent DNA this call remains unverified. Per the germline V gene, CDR1 is MNHEY and CDR2 is SVGAGI. This CDR3 has 12 amino acids. The CDR3 is CASSSRGQTQYF.

The rearrangement uses TRBV12-3 or TRBV12-4 and TRBJ1-4. This CDR3 is built from 14 residues. The CDR3 is CASTTIGPDEKLFF.

The chain couples TRBV12-3 or TRBV12-4 to TRBJ2-1; lacking DNA, the TRBD2 call made by TCRdb goes unchecked. The length of the CDR3 is 15 residues. The CDR3 sequence is CASRSGLAPLGEQFF.

V usage is TRBV12-3 or TRBV12-4 and J usage is TRBJ2-2; the TCRdb D gene call, TRBD1, has no DNA to confirm it. The CDR3 has 17 amino acids. CDR3 loop: CASSFILQDLNTGELFF.

The rearrangement links TRBV12-3 or TRBV12-4 to TRBJ1-2. The CDR3 consists of 11 residues. CDR3 protein: CASSSYGGYTF.

The CDR3 loop is CASSLEGTALAKNIQYF. The chain combines TRBV5-1 with TRBJ2-4; with no DNA, the TCRdb D assignment of TRBD2 cannot be verified. This CDR3 region has 17 residues. CDR1 SGHRS and CDR2 YFSETQ come from the germline V gene.

The gene calls are TRBV2 and TRBJ2-5; TCRdb's D call of TRBD1 is untestable without DNA. The germline CDR1 and CDR2 sequences are SNHLY and FYNNEI. The CDR3 has 14 amino acids. The CDR3 region is CASTDGTGVGTQYF.

The rearrangement links TRBV12-3 or TRBV12-4 to TRBJ2-3; absent DNA, TCRdb's TRBD2 call cannot be checked. The CDR3 extends over 16 amino acids. The CDR3 here is CASRGLAGKSTDTQYF.

The CDR3 sequence is CATSRDSGERGYTF. The chain recombines TRBV15 with TRBJ1-2; there is no DNA to check the TCRdb D call of TRBD1. The CDR3 spans 14 residues. CDR1 LNHNV and CDR2 YYDKDF come from the germline V gene (reference sequence). Full variable domain (remainder filled in from reference TRBV15 and TRBJ1-2): DAMVIQNPRYQVTQFGKPVTLSCSQTLNHNVMYWYQQKSSQAPKLLFHYYDKDFNNEADTPDNFQSRRPNTSFCFLDIRSPGLGDTAMYLCATSRDSGERGYTFGSGTRLTVV.

V gene TRBV20-1 combines with J gene TRBJ1-2; TCRdb names TRBD1, which stays unverified in the absence of DNA. The V gene's germline CDR1 is DFQATT and CDR2 SNEGSKA (reference sequence). CDR3 length: 14 amino acids. The CDR3 sequence: CSATDRQANYGYTF.

The chain carries TRBV18 and TRBJ2-1; TCRdb designates TRBD1, a call that cannot be tested without DNA. CDR1 is KGHSH, CDR2 LQKENI, per germline. CDR3 length equals 17 residues. This CDR3 is CASSLRALEGGYNEQFF.

The V and J genes are TRBV7-9 and TRBJ2-3; TCRdb's D call of TRBD2 is untestable without DNA. The CDR3 has 15 residues. Germline V CDR1 and CDR2: SEHNR, FQNEAQ (reference sequence). CDR3 sequence reads: CASSFLAGGQDTQYF.

The chain combines TRBV2 with TRBJ1-1. The CDR3 covers 16 residues. CDR1 and CDR2 from the germline V gene are SNHLY and FYNNEI. CDR3 residues: CASSVFGQRLNTEAFF.

The chain recombines TRBV9 with TRBJ2-3; TCRdb lists TRBD1, though no DNA is available to test this call. The CDR3 is made up of 12 amino acids. The germline CDR1 and CDR2 sequences are SGDLS and YYNGEE. The chain's CDR3 is CASSVEGGTQYF.

The chain recombines TRBV14 with TRBJ1-1; TCRdb indicates TRBD1, and absent DNA this call remains unverified. From germline, CDR1 is SGHDN and CDR2 FVKESK. This CDR3 contains 14 residues. The CDR3 sequence: CASSPPRDNTEAFF. Full variable domain (remainder filled in from reference TRBV14 and TRBJ1-1): EAGVTQFPSHSVIEKGQTVTLRCDPISGHDNLYWYRRVMGKEIKFLLHFVKESKQDESGMPNNRFLAERTGGTYSTLKVQPAELEDSGVYFCASSPPRDNTEAFFGQGTRLTVV.

This chain connects TRBV7-9 to TRBJ2-7; TCRdb names TRBD1, which stays unverified in the absence of DNA. The CDR3 is 16 amino acids. Germline V CDR1 and CDR2: SEHNR, FQNEAQ (reference sequence). CDR3: CASSPSQGVKMYEQYF.

The chain has TRBV11-3 and TRBJ2-2. This CDR3 contains 16 residues. Per the germline V gene, CDR1 is SGHNT and CDR2 is YENEEA. The CDR3 loop reads CASSSPGKGNTGELFF.